One sample yielded the 3 T cell receptor beta chains listed below, sequenced in a study of shared clonotypes between healthy human individuals (TCRdb year 2020). CD8 naive samples consisted of CD45RO-negative cells that were positively selected for CCR7, yielding a CD45RA+CCR7+ population without TemRA cells. Preparation of the library involved the immunoSEQ multiplex PCR assay. The table was pulled from immuneACCESS by TCRdb, which kept in-frame rearrangements only. Such tables lose some clones; where checked, under half of the loss comes from unresolved V genes, and the rest has no known cause. This sample lists about 2.2 million clones; more than 85% were detected once. Of the sample, over 1.5% falls within the top ten clones. The sequenced sample was naive CD8+ T cells from PBMCs. The cell subset or site label for this specimen denotes: CD45RA+CCR7+. The source is a man between 18 and 35 years old in good health. Some clones in this sample may be carry-over from other donors' samples.

CDR3 loop: CASSTSGTGRDGEQFF. The CDR3 bases are TGTGCCAGCAGCACCTCCGGGACAGGGAGGGATGGAGAGCAGTTCTTC. The chain is built from TRBV9 and TRBJ2-1; 9 bases agree with TRBD1. From germline, CDR1 is SGDLS and CDR2 YYNGEE. The CDR3 has 16 residues. V lost 4 bases to trimming and J lost 10 bases; unmatched junction nucleotides: 15.

The chain is built from TRBV10-3 and TRBJ2-7, with TRBD1 identical over 8 bases. Germline lookup yields CDR1 ENHRY and CDR2 SYGVKD. This CDR3 region has 13 residues. With V trimmed by 5 bases and J by 5 bases, 5 bases remained unmatched. Written as DNA, the CDR3 is TGTGCCATCAGTCTCGGGACAGGCCACGAGCAGTACTTC. It translates to CAISLGTGHEQYF.

The chain recombines TRBV30 with TRBJ2-5; 9 bases fit TRBD2. The better agreement between TRBJ2-7 and the DNA end casts doubt on the J call. CDR1 is GTSNPN, CDR2 SVGIG, per germline (reference sequence). The CDR3 is 16 residues long. CDR3 in DNA: TGTGCCTGGAGTGTCCGCGGGAGGGGACACTCCTACGAGCAGTACTTC. Amino acids: CAWSVRGRGHSYEQYF.